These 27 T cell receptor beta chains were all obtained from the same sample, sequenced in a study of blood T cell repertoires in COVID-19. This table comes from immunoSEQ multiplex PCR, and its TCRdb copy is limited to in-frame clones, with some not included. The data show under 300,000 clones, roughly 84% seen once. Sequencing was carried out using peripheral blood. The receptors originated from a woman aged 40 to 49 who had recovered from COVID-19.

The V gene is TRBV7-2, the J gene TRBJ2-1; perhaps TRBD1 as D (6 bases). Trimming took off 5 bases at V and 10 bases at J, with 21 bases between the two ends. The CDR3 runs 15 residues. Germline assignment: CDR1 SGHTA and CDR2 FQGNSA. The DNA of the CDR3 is TGTGCCAGCAGCGATGGACAGCCTAGGGGTGGGGAGCAGTTCTTC. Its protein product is CASSDGQPRGGEQFF.

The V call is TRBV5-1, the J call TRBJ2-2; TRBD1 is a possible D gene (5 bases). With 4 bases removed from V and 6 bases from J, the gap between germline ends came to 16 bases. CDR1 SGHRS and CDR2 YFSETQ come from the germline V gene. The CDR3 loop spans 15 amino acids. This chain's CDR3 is CASSPAGYGAGELFF. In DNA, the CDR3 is TGCGCCAGCAGCCCTGCAGGGTATGGCGCCGGGGAGCTGTTTTTT.

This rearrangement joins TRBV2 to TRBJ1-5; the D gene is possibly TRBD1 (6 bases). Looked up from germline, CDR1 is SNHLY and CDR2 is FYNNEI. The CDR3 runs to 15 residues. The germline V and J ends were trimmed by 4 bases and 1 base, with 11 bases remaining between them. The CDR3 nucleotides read TGTGCCAGCAGTGCAATAGACAGGAGCAATCAGCCCCAGCATTTT. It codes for CASSAIDRSNQPQHF.

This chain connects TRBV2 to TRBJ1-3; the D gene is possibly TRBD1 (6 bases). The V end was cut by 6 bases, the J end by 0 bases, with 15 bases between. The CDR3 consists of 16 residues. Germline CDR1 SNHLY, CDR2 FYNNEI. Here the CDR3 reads CASRLNQGISGNTIYF. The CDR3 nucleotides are TGTGCCAGCAGACTCAACCAGGGGATCTCTGGAAACACCATATATTTT.

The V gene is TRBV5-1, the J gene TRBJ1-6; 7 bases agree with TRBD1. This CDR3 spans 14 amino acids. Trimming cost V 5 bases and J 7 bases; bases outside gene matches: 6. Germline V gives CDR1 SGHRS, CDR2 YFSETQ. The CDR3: CASRSGTANSPLHF. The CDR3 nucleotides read TGCGCCAGCAGGTCCGGGACAGCCAATTCACCCCTCCACTTT.

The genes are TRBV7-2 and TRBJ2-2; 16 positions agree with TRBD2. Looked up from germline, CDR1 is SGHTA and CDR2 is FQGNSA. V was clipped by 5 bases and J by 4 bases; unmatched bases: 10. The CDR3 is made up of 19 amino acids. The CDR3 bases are TGTGCCAGCAGCCCGGGACTAGCGGGGGGGCCTGGTCGCACCGGGGAGCTGTTTTTT. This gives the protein CASSPGLAGGPGRTGELFF.

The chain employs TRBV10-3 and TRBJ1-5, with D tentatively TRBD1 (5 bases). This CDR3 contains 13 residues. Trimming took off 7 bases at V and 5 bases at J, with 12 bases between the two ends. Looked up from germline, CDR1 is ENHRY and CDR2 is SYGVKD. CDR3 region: CAITGREDQPQHF. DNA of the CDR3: TGTGCCATCACAGGCAGGGAGGATCAGCCCCAGCATTTT.

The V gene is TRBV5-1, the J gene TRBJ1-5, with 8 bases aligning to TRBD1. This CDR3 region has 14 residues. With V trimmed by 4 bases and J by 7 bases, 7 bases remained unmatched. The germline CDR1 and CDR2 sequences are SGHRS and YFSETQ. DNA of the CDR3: TGCGCCAGCAGCCCGGGGACAGGTGAGCAGCCCCAGCATTTT. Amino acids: CASSPGTGEQPQHF.

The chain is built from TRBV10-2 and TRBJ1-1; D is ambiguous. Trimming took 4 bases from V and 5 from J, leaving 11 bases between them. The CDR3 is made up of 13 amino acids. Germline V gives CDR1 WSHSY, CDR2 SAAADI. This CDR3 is CASSVYLRTEAFF. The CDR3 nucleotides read TGCGCCAGCAGTGTTTACCTACGTACTGAAGCTTTCTTT.

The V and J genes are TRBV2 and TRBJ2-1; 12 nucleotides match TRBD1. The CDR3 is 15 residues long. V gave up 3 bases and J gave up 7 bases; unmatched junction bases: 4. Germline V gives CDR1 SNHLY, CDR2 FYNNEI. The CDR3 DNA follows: TGTGCCAGCAGTGAGGGGGACAGGGGGCCGAATGAGCAGTTCTTC. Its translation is CASSEGDRGPNEQFF.

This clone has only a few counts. DNA of the CDR3: TGTGCCACCCGCCAGGGGACGAATGAAAAACTGTTTTTT. It translates to CATRQGTNEKLFF. The rearrangement uses TRBV6-5 and TRBJ1-4, with D perhaps matching TRBD1 (6 bases). Trimming took 10 bases from V and 5 from J, leaving 14 bases between them. CDR3 size: 13 residues. Germline values: CDR1 MNHEY, CDR2 SVGAGI.

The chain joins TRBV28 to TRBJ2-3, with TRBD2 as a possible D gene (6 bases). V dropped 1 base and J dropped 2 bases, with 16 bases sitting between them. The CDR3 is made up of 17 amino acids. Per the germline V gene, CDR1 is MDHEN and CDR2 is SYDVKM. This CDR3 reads CASSLSVGIAVTDTQYF. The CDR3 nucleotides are TGTGCCAGCAGTTTATCGGTCGGGATAGCGGTCACAGATACGCAGTATTTT.

This chain's CDR3 is CASSFGTGVLSEAFF. The CDR3 nucleotides are TGCGCCAGCAGCTTCGGGACAGGGGTGTTGTCTGAAGCTTTCTTT. The chain joins TRBV5-1 to TRBJ1-1; 10 bases agree with TRBD1. J lost 6 bases, V lost 2 bases, and 7 bases had no gene match. Germline V gives CDR1 SGHRS, CDR2 YFSETQ. This CDR3 comprises 15 residues.

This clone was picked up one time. Here the CDR3 reads CASSLQEVVGYTF. In DNA, the CDR3 is TGTGCCAGCAGTTTGCAGGAGGTGGTTGGCTACACCTTC. The chain uses TRBV28 and TRBJ1-2; D not resolved. V shed 3 bases and J shed 7 bases, with 12 bases lying between them. This CDR3 is 13 amino acids long. Germline CDR1 is MDHEN and CDR2 is SYDVKM.

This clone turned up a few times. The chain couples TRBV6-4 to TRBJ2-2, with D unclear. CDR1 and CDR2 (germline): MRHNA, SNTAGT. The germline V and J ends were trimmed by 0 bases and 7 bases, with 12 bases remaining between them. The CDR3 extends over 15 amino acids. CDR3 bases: TGTGCCAGCAGTGACTCCGCGACGGGTGGCGGGGAGCTGTTTTTT. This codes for CASSDSATGGGELFF.

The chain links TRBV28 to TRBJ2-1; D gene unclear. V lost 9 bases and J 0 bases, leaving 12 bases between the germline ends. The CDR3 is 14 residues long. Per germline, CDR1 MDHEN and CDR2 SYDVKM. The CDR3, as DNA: TGTGCCAGTTACCCTTGGAGCTCCTACAATGAGCAGTTCTTC. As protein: CASYPWSSYNEQFF.

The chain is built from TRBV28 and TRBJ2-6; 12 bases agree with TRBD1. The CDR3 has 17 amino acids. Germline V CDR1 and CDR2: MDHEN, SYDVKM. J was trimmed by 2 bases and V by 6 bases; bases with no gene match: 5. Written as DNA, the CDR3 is TGTGCCAGCAGACCGGGACAGGGGGCGCCTGGGGCCAACGTCCTGACTTTC. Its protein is CASRPGQGAPGANVLTF. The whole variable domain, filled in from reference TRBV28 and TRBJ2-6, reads DVKVTQSSRYLVKRTGEKVFLECVQDMDHENMFWYRQDPGLGLRLIYFSYDVKMKEKGDIPEGYSVSREKKERFSLILESASTNQTSMYLCASRPGQGAPGANVLTFGAGSRLTVL.

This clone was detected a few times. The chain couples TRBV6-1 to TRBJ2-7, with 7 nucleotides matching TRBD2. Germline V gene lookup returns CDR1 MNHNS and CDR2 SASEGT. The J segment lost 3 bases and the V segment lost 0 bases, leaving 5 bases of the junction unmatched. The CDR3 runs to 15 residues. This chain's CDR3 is CASSEAPGRDYEQYF. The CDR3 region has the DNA TGTGCCAGCAGTGAAGCGCCAGGGAGGGACTACGAGCAGTACTTC.

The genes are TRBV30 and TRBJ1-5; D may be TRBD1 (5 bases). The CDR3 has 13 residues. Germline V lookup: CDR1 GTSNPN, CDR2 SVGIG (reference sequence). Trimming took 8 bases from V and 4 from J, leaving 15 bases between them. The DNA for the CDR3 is TGTGCCGCCGAAGGGGCTCGAAATCAGCCCCAGCATTTT. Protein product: CAAEGARNQPQHF.

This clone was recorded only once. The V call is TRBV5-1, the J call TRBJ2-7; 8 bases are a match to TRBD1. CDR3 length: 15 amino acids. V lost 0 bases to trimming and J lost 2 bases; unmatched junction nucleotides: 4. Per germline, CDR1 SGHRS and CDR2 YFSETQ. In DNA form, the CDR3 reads TGCGCCAGCAGCTTGGGTCGGACAGGGCCCTACGAGCAGTACTTC. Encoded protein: CASSLGRTGPYEQYF.

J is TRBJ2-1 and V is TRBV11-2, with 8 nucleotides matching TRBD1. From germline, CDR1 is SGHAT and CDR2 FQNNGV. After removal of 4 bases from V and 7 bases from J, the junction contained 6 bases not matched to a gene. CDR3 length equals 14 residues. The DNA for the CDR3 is TGTGCCAGCAGCTATAGTGGACAGGGAAATGAGCAGTTCTTC. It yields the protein CASSYSGQGNEQFF. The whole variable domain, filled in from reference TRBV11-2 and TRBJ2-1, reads EAGVAQSPRYKIIEKRQSVAFWCNPISGHATLYWYQQILGQGPKLLIQFQNNGVVDDSQLPKDRFSAERLKGVDSTLKIQPAKLEDSAVYLCASSYSGQGNEQFFGPGTRLTVL.

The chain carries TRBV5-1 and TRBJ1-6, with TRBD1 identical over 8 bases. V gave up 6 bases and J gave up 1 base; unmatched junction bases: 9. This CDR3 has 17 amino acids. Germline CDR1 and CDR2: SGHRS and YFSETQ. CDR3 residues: CASKNIGQGSYNSPLHF. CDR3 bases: TGCGCCAGCAAGAATATAGGACAGGGTTCCTATAATTCACCCCTCCACTTT.

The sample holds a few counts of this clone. The CDR3 region is CASSPQDLAGGSGSYEQYF. CDR3 coding DNA: TGCGCCAGCAGCCCCCAGGATCTAGCGGGGGGTTCGGGGTCCTACGAGCAGTACTTC. The chain carries TRBV4-1 and TRBJ2-7; 11 bases are a match to TRBD2. The germline V gene has CDR1 MGHRA and CDR2 YSYEKL. V was pared by 4 bases and J by 1 base, with 15 bases of the junction left unmatched. The CDR3 runs 19 residues.

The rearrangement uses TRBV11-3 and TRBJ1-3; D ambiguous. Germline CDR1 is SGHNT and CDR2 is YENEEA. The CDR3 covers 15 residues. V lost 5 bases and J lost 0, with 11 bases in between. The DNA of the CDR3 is TGTGCCAGCAGCGATAATACAAACTCTGGAAACACCATATATTTT. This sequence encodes CASSDNTNSGNTIYF.

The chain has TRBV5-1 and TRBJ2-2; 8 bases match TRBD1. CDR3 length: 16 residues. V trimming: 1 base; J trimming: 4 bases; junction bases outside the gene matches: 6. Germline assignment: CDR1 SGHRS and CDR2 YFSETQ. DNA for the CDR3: TGCGCCAGCAGCTTGTTACAGGGGGATAGCACCGGGGAGCTGTTTTTT. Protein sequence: CASSLLQGDSTGELFF.

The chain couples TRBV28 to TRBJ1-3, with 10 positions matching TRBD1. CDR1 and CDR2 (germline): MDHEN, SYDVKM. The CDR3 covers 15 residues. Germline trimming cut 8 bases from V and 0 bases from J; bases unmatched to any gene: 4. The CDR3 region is CASYWTGGSGNTIYF. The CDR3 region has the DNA TGTGCCAGCTACTGGACAGGGGGCTCTGGAAACACCATATATTTT.

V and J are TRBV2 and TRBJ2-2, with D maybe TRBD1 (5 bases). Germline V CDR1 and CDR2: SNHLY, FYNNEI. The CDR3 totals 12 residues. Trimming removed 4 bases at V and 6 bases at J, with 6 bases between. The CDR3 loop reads CASSVGAGELFF. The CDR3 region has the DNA TGTGCCAGCAGTGTAGGGGCCGGGGAGCTGTTTTTT.